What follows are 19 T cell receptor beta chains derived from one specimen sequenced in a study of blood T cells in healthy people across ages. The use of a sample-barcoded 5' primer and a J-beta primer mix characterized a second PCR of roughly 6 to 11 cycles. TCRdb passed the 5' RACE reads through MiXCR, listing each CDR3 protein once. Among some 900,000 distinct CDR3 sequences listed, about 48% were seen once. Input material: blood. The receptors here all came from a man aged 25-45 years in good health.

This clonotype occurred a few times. CDR3 coding DNA: TGCAGCGTTGAAGATAAGGGGGGCCCTCCCAGTGGGTACTTC. As protein: CSVEDKGGPPSGYF. The genes are TRBV29-1 and TRBJ2-5, with D perhaps assigned TRBD1 or TRBD2 (6 bases each). Trimming pared 0 bases from V and 13 bases from J, leaving 21 bases between. CDR3 size: 14 residues. From germline, CDR1 is SQVTM and CDR2 ANQGSEA. The entire variable domain, with the rest obtained from reference TRBV29-1 and TRBJ2-5, is as follows: SAVISQKPSRDICQRGTSLTIQCQVDSQVTMMFWYRQQPGQSLTLIATANQGSEATYESGFVIDKFPISRPNLTFSTLTVSNMSPEDSSIYLCSVEDKGGPPSGYFGPGTRLLVL.

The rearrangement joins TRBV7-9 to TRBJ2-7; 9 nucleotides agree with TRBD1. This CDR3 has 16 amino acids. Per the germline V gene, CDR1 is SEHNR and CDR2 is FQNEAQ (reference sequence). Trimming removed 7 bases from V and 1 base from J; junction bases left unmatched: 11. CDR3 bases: TGTGCCAGCACCCCAACGGTTGGGACAGGGTCCTACGAGCAGTACTTC. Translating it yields CASTPTVGTGSYEQYF.

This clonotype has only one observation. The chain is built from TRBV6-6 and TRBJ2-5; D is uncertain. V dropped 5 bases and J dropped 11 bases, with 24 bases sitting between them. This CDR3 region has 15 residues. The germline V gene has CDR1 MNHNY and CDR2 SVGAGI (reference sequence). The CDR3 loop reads CASSQTRRGDNEQYF. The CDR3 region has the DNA TGTGCCAGCAGTCAAACCAGACGCGGCGACAATGAGCAGTACTTC.

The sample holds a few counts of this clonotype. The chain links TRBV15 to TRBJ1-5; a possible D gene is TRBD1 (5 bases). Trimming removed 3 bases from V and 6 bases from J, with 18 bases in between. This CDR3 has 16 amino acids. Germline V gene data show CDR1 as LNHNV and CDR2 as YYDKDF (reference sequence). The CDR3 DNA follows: TGTGCCACCAGCAGCCCCTGGGGGAGGGGAATTCAGCCCCAGCATTTT. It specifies CATSSPWGRGIQPQHF.

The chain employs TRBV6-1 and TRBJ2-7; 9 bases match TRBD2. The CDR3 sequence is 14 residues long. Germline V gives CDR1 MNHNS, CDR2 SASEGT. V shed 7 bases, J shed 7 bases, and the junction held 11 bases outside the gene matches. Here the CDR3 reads CASTETSGSREQYF. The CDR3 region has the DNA TGTGCCAGCACTGAGACTAGCGGTTCCCGGGAGCAGTACTTC.

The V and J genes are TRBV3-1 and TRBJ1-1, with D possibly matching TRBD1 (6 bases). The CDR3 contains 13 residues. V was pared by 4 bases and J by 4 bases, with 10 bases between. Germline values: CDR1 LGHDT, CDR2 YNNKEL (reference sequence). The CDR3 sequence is CASSPRQVTEAFF. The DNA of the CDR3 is TGTGCCAGCAGCCCCAGACAGGTCACTGAAGCTTTCTTT.

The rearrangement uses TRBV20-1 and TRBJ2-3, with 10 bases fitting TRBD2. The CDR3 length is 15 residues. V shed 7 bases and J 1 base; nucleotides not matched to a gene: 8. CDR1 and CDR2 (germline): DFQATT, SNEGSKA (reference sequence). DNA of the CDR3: TGCAGTGGCCAAGCGGGAGGGCGGGGCACAGATACGCAGTATTTT. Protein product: CSGQAGGRGTDTQYF.

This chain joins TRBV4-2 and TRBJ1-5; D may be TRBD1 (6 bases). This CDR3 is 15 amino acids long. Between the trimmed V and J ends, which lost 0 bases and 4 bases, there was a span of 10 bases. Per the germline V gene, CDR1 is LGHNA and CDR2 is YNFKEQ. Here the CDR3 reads CASSQERTENQPQHF. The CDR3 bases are TGTGCCAGCAGCCAAGAAAGGACAGAGAATCAGCCCCAGCATTTT.

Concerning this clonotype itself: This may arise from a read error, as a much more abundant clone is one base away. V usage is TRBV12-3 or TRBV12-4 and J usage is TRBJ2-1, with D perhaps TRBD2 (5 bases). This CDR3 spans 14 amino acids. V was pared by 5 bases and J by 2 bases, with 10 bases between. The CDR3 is CASSVTGTYNEQFF. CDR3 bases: TGTGCCAGCAGTGTAACCGGGACCTACAATGAGCAGTTCTTC.

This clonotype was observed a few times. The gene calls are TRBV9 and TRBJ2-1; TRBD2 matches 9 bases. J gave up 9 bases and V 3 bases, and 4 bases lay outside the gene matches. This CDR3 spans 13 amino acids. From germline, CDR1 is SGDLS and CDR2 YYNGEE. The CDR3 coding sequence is TGTGCCAGCAGCGCAATAGCGGGGGTTGAGCAGTTCTTC. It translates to CASSAIAGVEQFF.

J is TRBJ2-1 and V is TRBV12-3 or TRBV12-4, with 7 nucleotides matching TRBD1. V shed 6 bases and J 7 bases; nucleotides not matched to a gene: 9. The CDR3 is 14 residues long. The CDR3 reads CASRGQPVGNEQFF. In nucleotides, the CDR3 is TGTGCCAGCAGGGGACAGCCCGTCGGGAATGAGCAGTTCTTC.

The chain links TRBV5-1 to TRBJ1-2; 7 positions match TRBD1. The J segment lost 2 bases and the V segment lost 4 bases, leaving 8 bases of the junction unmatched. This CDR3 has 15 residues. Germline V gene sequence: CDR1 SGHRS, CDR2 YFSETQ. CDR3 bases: TGCGCCAGCAGCAAGACGGACAGGACCAACTATGGCTACACCTTC. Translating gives CASSKTDRTNYGYTF.

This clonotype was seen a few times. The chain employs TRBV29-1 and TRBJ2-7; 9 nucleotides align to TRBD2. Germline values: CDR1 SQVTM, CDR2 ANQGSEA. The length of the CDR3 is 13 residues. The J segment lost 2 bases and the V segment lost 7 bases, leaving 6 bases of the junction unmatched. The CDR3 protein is CSATSGSTYEQYF. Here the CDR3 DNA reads TGCAGCGCGACTAGCGGATCCACCTACGAGCAGTACTTC.

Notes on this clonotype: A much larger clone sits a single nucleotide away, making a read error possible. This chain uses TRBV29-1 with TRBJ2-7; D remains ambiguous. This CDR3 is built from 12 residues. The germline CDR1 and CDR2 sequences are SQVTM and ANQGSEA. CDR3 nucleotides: TGCAGCGTTGAAGGAGGTTCCTACGGGCAGTACTTC. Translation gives CSVEGGSYGQYF.

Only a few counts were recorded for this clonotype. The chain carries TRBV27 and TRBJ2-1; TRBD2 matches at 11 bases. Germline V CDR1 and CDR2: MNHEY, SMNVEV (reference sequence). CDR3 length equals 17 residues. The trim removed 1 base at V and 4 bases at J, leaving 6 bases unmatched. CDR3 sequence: CASSLLPGLAAYNEQFF. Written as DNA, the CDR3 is TGTGCCAGCAGTTTATTGCCGGGACTAGCGGCGTACAATGAGCAGTTCTTC.

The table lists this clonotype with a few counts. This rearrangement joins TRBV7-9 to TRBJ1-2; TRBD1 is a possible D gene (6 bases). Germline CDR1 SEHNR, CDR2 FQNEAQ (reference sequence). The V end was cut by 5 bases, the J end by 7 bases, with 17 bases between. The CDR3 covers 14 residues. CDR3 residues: CASSRTDGRFGYTF. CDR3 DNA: TGTGCCAGCAGCCGGACAGACGGGAGGTTTGGCTACACCTTC.

In nucleotides, the CDR3 is TGCGCCAGCAGCTTGGACATCACCGCCTACGAGCAGTACTTC. Its translation: CASSLDITAYEQYF. The gene calls are TRBV5-1 and TRBJ2-7; D remains unclear. In germline, CDR1 is SGHRS, CDR2 YFSETQ. CDR3 length: 14 residues. Between the trimmed V and J ends, which lost 0 bases and 2 bases, there was a span of 9 bases.

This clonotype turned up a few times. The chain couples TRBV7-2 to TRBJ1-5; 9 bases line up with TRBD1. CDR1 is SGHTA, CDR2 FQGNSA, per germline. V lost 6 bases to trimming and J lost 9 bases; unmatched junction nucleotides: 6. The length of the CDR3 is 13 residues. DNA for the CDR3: TGTGCCAGCAGACAAGGACAGGGGCCGCCCCAGCATTTT. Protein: CASRQGQGPPQHF.

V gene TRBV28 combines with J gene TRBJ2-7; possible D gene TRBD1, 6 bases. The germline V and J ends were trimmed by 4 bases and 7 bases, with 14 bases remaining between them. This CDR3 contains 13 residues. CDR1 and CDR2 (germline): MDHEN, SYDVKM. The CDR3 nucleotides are TGTGCCAGCAGTTCCCGCGCAGGGGCGGAGCAGTACTTC. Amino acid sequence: CASSSRAGAEQYF.